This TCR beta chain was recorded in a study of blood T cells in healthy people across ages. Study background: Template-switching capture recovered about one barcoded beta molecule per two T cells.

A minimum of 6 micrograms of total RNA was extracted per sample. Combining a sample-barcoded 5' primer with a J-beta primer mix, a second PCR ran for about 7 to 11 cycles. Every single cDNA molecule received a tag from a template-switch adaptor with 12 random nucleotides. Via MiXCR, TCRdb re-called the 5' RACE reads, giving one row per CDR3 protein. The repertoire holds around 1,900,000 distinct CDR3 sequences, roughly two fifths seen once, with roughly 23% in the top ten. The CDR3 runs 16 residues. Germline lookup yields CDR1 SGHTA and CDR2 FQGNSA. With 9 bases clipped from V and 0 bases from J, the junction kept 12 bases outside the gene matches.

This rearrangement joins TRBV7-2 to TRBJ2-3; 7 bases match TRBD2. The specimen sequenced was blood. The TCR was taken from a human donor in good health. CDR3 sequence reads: CASKRGRGVSTDTQYF. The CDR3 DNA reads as TGTGCCAGTAAAAGAGGGAGGGGCGTAAGCACAGATACGCAGTATTTT. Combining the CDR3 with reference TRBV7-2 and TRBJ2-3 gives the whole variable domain GAGVSQSPSNKVTEKGKDVELRCDPISGHTALYWYRQSLGQGLEFLIYFQGNSAPDKSGLPSDRFSAERTGGSVSTLTIQRTQQEDSAVYLCASKRGRGVSTDTQYFGPGTRLTVL.